A single sample gave rise to the 7 T cell receptor beta chains below, sequenced in a study of cytomegalovirus exposure and HLA in healthy donors. Amplification used 60 Vbeta primers and 13 Jbeta primers. TCRdb's copy holds only in-frame clones and misses some; the assay was immunoSEQ multiplex PCR. The sample lists around 92,000 clones; around 85% were seen once. The sample was PBMCs. These receptors all stem from a girl aged 2-10 years in good health and CMV-seropositive.

V gene TRBV4-1 combines with J gene TRBJ1-4, with 7 nucleotides matching TRBD1. Germline loops: CDR1 MGHRA, CDR2 YSYEKL. Losses at the gene ends were 5 bases for V and 7 bases for J; bases not matched to a gene: 10. The CDR3 is made up of 15 amino acids. The CDR3 nucleotides are TGCGCCAGCAGCTCTCGACAGCAGGGGGTTGAAAAACTGTTTTTT. It is translated as CASSSRQQGVEKLFF.

This clone was recorded once. The CDR3 loop reads CASSLRPGVAFF. CDR3 in DNA: TGTGCCAGCAGTTTAAGGCCGGGGGTGGCTTTCTTT. The rearrangement links TRBV27 to TRBJ1-1; D might be TRBD1 (5 bases). With 2 bases removed from V and 11 bases from J, the gap between germline ends came to 12 bases. CDR1 MNHEY and CDR2 SMNVEV come from the germline V gene (reference sequence). The CDR3 totals 12 residues.

DNA for the CDR3: TGTGCCAGCTTTCGGGCACTGGGCGGGGACTATGGCTACACCTTC. Protein product: CASFRALGGDYGYTF. The chain combines TRBV6-5 with TRBJ1-2; D gene unclear. CDR3 length: 15 residues. Looked up from germline, CDR1 is MNHEY and CDR2 is SVGAGI. The V and J ends lost 8 bases and 3 bases respectively, with 19 bases between them.

The genes are TRBV29-1 and TRBJ2-7; weak D call: TRBD2 (6 bases). CDR1 SQVTM and CDR2 ANQGSEA come from the germline V gene. The CDR3 totals 15 residues. Trimming left V 0 bases short and J 7 bases short, with 19 bases between. The CDR3 DNA reads as TGCAGCGTTGAAGATCTTACAGGCGAGGGGAGGGAGCAGTACTTC. It specifies CSVEDLTGEGREQYF.

This chain connects TRBV29-1 to TRBJ2-1; 9 nucleotides match TRBD1. CDR1 is SQVTM, CDR2 ANQGSEA, per germline. The CDR3 is 18 residues long. V trimming: 4 bases; J trimming: 8 bases; junction bases outside the gene matches: 21. CDR3 sequence reads: CSVVNQKSGTGSLDEQFF. Here the CDR3 DNA reads TGCAGCGTTGTAAACCAGAAGTCAGGGACAGGGTCTTTAGATGAGCAGTTCTTC.

The genes are TRBV28 and TRBJ2-5, with 8 nucleotides matching TRBD1. In germline, CDR1 is MDHEN, CDR2 SYDVKM. This CDR3 has 15 amino acids. Trimming at V came to 5 bases and at J to 5 bases, leaving 10 bases not matched to a gene. The CDR3 nucleotides are TGTGCCAGCAGTGTAGGGACAGGATTCGGTGAGACCCAGTACTTC. Its protein product is CASSVGTGFGETQYF.

The chain has TRBV7-9 and TRBJ2-3; D unclear. Per the germline V gene, CDR1 is SEHNR and CDR2 is FQNEAQ (reference sequence). CDR3 length: 13 residues. V was pared by 5 bases and J by 0 bases, with 6 bases between. The CDR3 here is CASSVSSTDTQYF. CDR3 DNA sequence: TGTGCCAGCAGCGTGAGTAGCACAGATACGCAGTATTTT.